This entry is about one TCR beta chain. What it binds is unknown. Measured with immunoSEQ multiplex PCR; TCRdb has only the in-frame clones, and not every one. The sample comprises a few hundred thousand clones, 86% of which are singletons, and around 1% rests with the top ten. These data are taken from a study of cytomegalovirus exposure and HLA in healthy donors. V was clipped by 4 bases and J by 1 base; unmatched bases: 3. Germline V gene sequence: CDR1 SGHRS, CDR2 YFSETQ. The CDR3 totals 14 residues. Study outcomes and limitations: Cytomegalovirus status, reportedly, was diagnosed with high specificity and sensitivity by the classifier. Associated with cytomegalovirus, according to the listing, were 150 to 200 TCR beta chains.

The TCR comes from a woman under 30 in good health and CMV-seronegative. Sequenced input: PBMCs. This chain connects TRBV5-1 to TRBJ2-3, with 7 positions matching TRBD2. CDR3 sequence: CASSPGGRTDTQYF. The CDR3 DNA reads TGCGCCAGCAGCCCGGGGGGTCGCACAGATACGCAGTATTTT. Looking up the rest from reference TRBV5-1 and TRBJ2-3 gives the full variable domain: KAGVTQTPRYLIKTRGQQVTLSCSPISGHRSVSWYQQTPGQGLQFLFEYFSETQRNKGNFPGRFSGRQFSNSRSEMNVSTLELGDSALYLCASSPGGRTDTQYFGPGTRLTVL.